This TCR beta chain is from a study of neurological immune-mediated disorders. Study outcomes and limitations: Patients with HTLV-1-associated myelopathy showed the most TCR clonal expansion. Those with multiple sclerosis showed the least, falling below healthy controls.

The V gene lost 2 bases and the J gene lost 8 bases, with 10 bases spanning the gap. The CDR3 sequence is 13 residues long. This clonotype was seen at least ten times. What it binds is not known. The cDNA was produced through 5'RACE with 10-nucleotide random UMIs. A single run covered 15-18 subjects with over 180 million TCR-beta sequences. Using its own MiXCR run on the 5' RACE reads, TCRdb lists one record per CDR3 protein. The table shows 75,000 to 90,000 distinct CDR3 sequences, with about 9.4% occurring only once. The controls, all healthy individuals, were blood bank volunteers in Maryland, USA. This sequence joins TRBV12-3 or TRBV12-4 and TRBJ2-1; possibly TRBD2 for D (6 bases). This receptor was taken from a middle-aged man in good health. Material for sequencing was PBMCs. CDR3 sequence (DNA): TGTGCCAGCAGTTTATATCCGGGGGATGAGCAGTTCTTC. This gives the protein CASSLYPGDEQFF.